Only a few counts were recorded for the clone carrying this T cell receptor (beta chain). What it binds is unknown. This sample is part of a study of OX40 agonist ivuxolimab in advanced cancers. About the research overall: Patients took ivuxolimab, an agonistic anti-OX40 (CD134) antibody. The dose-escalation cohort was around 83% male, with a mean age of around 60 years, ranging about 20 to 85. Findings and limits, study-wide: Among expanded peripheral T cells, antigen specificity went undetermined. At doses 0.1 to 3.0 mg/kg, CD4+ and CD8+ clones expanded.

In germline, CDR1 is SNHLY, CDR2 FYNNEI. V was clipped by 2 bases and J by 7 bases, with 14 bases between them. CDR3 length equals 14 residues. Clones were sequenced by immunoSEQ multiplex PCR, and TCRdb holds only the in-frame ones, with some missing. The data contain under 70,000 clones, approximately 84% of them singletons. The V call is TRBV2, the J call TRBJ1-1; D is possibly TRBD1 (6 bases). Specimen: CD4+ or CD8+ T cells sorted from blood, collected in a trial of the OX40 agonist ivuxolimab. The sequence was obtained from an adult with an advanced solid tumor such as melanoma, head and neck, liver or kidney cancer. The CDR3 loop reads CASSEMGGAIEAFF. The CDR3 region has the DNA TGTGCCAGCAGTGAAATGGGGGGCGCGATTGAAGCTTTCTTT.